What follows describes a single T cell receptor (beta chain). Membership in each cohort depended on participant-reported clinical history. The data were obtained in a study of blood T cell repertoires in COVID-19. Background on the study: Collection of acute and convalescent COVID-19 samples took place in the United States, Italy and Spain. Nucleic acid was either cDNA or gDNA, and it came from T cells, B-cell-depleted T cells, or PBMCs.

Germline V gives CDR1 LNHDA, CDR2 SQIVND (reference sequence). J was trimmed by 0 bases and V by 6 bases; bases with no gene match: 7. This CDR3 comprises 15 residues. The authors' processing: Reference gene primer amplification in the assay estimated nucleated cell counts. The table came from immunoSEQ multiplex PCR; TCRdb's copy has only in-frame clones and leaves some out. The V and J calls and clone size are taken from that table; D and trimming were inferred from the DNA. The sample has 250,000 to 350,000 clones, roughly 89% seen once. This chain links TRBV19 with TRBJ1-2; 7 bases match TRBD1. The TCR was taken from a woman aged 18-30 years with acute COVID-19. The specimen sequenced was PBMCs or T cells enriched from blood (not recorded which). The CDR3, as DNA: TGTGCCAGTAGACCGACAGGGCCCGCTAACTATGGCTACACCTTC. Amino acid sequence: CASRPTGPANYGYTF.